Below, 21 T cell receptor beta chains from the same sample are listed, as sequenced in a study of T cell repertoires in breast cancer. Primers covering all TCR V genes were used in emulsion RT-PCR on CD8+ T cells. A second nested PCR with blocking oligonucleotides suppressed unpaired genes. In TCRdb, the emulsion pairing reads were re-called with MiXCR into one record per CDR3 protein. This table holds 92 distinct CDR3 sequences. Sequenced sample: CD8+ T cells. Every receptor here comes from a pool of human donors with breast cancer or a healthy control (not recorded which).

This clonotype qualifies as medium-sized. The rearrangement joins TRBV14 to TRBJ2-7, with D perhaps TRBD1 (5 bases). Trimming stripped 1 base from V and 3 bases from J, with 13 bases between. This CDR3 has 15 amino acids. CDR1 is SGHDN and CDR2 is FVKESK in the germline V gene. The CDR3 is CASSQGTSLDYEQYF. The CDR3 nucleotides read TGTGCCAGCAGCCAAGGGACAAGTTTAGACTACGAGCAGTACTTC.

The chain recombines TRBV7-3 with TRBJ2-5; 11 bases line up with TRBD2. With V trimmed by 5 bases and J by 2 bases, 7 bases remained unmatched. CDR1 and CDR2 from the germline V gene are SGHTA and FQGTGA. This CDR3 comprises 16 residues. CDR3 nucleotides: TGTGCCAGCAGCCCCGGGACTAGCGGATATCAAGAGACCCAGTACTTC. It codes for CASSPGTSGYQETQYF.

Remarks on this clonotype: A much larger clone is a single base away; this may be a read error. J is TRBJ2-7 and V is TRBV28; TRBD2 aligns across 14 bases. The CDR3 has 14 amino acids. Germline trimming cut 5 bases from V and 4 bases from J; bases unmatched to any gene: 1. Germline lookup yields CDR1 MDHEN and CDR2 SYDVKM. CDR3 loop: CASSGLAGGYEQYF. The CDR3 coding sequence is TGTGCCAGCAGTGGACTAGCGGGAGGATACGAGCAGTACTTC.

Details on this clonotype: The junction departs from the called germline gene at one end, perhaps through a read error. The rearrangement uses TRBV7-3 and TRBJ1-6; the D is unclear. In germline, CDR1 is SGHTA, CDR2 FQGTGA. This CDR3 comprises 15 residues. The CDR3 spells CASSLIEGGNSPPHF. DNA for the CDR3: TGTGCCAGCAGCTTAATTGAAGGTGGAAATTCACCCCCCCACTTT.

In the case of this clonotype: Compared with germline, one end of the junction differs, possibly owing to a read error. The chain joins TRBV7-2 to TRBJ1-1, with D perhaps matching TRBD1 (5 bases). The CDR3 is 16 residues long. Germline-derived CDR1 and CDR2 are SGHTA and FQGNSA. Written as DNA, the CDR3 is TGTGCCAGCAGCTCCGGGGCAGGACTCCTGAGGACTGAGGCTTTCTTT. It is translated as CASSSGAGLLRTEAFF.

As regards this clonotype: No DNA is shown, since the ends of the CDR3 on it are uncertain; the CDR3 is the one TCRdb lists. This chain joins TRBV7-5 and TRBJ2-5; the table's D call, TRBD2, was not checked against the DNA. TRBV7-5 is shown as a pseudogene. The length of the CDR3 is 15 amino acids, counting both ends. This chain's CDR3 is CISVSAAQGRETQYF.

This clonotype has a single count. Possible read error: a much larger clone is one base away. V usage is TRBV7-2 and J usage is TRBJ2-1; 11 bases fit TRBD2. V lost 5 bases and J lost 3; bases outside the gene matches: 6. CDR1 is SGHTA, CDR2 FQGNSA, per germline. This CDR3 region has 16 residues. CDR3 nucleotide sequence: TGTGCCAGCAGCGATATTAGCGGGAGGGACTACAATGAGCAGTTCTTC. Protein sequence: CASSDISGRDYNEQFF. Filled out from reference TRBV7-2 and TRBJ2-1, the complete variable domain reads GAGVSQSPSNKVTEKGKDVELRCDPISGHTALYWYRQSLGQGLEFLIYFQGNSAPDKSGLPSDRFSAERTGGSVSTLTIQRTQQEDSAVYLCASSDISGRDYNEQFFGPGTRLTVL.

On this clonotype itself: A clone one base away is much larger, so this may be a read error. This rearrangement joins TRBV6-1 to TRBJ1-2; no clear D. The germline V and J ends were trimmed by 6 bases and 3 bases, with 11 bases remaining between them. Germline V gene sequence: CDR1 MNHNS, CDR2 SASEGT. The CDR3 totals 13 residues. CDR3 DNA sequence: TGTGCCAGCAGCCGCGACGATGACTATGGCTACACCTTC. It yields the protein CASSRDDDYGYTF.

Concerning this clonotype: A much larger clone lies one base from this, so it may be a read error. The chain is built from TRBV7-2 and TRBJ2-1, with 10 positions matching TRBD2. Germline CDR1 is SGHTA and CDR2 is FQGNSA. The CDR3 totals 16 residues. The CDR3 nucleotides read TGTGCCGGCAGCGATATTAGCGGGAGGAACTACAATGAGCAGTTCTTC. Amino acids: CAGSDISGRNYNEQFF.

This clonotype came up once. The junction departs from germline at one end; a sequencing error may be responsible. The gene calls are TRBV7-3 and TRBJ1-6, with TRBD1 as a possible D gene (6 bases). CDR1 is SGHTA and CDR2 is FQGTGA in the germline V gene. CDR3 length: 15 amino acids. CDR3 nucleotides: TGTGCCAGCAGCTTAACTGAAGGGGGAAGTTCACCCCCCCACTTT. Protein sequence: CASSLTEGGSSPPHF.

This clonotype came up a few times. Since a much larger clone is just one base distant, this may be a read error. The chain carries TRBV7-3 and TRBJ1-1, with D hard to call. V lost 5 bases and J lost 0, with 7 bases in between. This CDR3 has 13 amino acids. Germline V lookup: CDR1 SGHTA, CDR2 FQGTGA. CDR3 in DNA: TGTGCCAGCAGCGCAACCATGAACACTGAAGCTTTCTTT. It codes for CASSATMNTEAFF.

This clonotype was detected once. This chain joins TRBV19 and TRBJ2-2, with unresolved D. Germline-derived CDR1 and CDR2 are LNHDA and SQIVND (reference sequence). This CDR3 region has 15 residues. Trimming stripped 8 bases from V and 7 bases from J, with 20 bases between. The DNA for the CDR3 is TGTGCCAGTCTCCCTCGGTGCCCCCCGGACGGGGAGCTGTTTTTT. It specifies CASLPRCPPDGELFF.

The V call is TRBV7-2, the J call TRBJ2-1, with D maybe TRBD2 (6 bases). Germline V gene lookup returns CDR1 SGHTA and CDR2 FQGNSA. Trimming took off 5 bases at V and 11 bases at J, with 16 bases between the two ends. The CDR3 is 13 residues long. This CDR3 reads CASSVGGIEKQFF. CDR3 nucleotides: TGTGCCAGCAGCGTTGGCGGGATCGAAAAGCAGTTCTTC.

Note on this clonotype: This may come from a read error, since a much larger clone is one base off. This chain's CDR3 is CASSLNDDPATKAFF. The CDR3 coding sequence is TGTGCCAGCAGTTTGAATGATGACCCGGCCACTAAAGCTTTCTTT. J is TRBJ1-1 and V is TRBV28, with D unclear. The CDR3 covers 15 residues. In germline, CDR1 is MDHEN, CDR2 SYDVKM.

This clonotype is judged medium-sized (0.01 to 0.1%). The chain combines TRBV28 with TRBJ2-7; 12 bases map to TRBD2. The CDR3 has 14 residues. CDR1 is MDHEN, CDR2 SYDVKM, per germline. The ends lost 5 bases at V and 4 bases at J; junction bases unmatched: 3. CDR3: CASSVLAGGYEQYF. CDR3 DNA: TGTGCCAGCAGTGTACTAGCGGGAGGATACGAGCAGTACTTC.

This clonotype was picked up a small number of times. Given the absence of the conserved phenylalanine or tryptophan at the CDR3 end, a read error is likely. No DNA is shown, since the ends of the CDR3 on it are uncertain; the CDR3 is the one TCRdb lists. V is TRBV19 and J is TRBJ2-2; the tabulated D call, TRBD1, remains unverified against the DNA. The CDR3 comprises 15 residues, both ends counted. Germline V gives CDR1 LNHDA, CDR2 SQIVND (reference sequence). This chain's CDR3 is CASRTRGPPDGELLC.

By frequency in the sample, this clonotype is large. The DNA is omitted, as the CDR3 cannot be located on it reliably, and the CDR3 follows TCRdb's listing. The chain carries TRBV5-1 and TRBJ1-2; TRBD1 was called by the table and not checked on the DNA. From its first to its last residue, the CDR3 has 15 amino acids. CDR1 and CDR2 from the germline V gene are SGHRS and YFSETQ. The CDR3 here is CASSYRAGNFAFGTF.

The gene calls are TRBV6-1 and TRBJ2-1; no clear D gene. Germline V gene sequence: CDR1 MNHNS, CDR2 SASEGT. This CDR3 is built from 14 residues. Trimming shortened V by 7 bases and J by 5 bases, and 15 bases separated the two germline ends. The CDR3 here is CASNKRAINNEQFF. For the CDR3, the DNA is TGTGCCAGCAACAAGAGAGCCATTAACAATGAGCAGTTCTTC.

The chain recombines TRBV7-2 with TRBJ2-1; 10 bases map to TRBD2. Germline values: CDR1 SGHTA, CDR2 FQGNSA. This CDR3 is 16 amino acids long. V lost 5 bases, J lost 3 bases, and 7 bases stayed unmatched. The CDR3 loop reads CASSEISGRNYNEQFF. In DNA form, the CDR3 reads TGTGCCAGCAGCGAGATTAGCGGGAGGAACTACAATGAGCAGTTCTTC.

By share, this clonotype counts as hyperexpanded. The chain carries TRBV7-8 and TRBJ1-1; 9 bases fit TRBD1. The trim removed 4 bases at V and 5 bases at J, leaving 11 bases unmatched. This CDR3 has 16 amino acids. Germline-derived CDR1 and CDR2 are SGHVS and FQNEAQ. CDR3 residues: CASSSGTGLLRTEAFF. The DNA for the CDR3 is TGTGCCAGCAGCTCCGGGACAGGGCTCCTGAGGACTGAAGCTTTCTTT.

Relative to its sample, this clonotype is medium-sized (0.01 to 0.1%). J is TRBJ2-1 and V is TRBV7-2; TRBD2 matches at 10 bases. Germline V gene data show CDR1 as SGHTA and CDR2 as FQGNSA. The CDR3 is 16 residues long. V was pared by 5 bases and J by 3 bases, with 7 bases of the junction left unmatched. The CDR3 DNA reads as TGTGCCAGCAGCGATATTAGCGGGAGGAACTACAATGAGCAGTTCTTC. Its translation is CASSDISGRNYNEQFF.